The clone carrying this TCR beta chain was observed a few times. Antigen unknown. The data were taken from a study of blood T cells in healthy people across ages. Study-level results: Leaving the PBMCs unsorted stopped any conclusive comparison of naive versus antigen-experienced cells.

V was trimmed by 1 base and J by 7 bases, leaving 14 bases between them. The CDR3 extends over 14 amino acids. The germline gives CDR1 DFQATT, CDR2 SNEGSKA (reference sequence). Together with a sample-barcoded 5' primer, a J-beta primer mix was included in a second PCR lasting roughly 6 to 12 cycles. TCRdb reprocessed the 5' RACE reads via MiXCR and lists one record per CDR3 protein. The sample contains about a million distinct CDR3 sequences, roughly 51% of which appear only once. The chain recombines TRBV20-1 with TRBJ2-1; D is undetermined. What was sequenced was blood. This clonotype originated in a woman in her sixties in good health. The CDR3 reads CSARGLRLSNEQFF. The CDR3 bases are TGCAGTGCTAGAGGGCTCCGTTTGAGTAATGAGCAGTTCTTC.